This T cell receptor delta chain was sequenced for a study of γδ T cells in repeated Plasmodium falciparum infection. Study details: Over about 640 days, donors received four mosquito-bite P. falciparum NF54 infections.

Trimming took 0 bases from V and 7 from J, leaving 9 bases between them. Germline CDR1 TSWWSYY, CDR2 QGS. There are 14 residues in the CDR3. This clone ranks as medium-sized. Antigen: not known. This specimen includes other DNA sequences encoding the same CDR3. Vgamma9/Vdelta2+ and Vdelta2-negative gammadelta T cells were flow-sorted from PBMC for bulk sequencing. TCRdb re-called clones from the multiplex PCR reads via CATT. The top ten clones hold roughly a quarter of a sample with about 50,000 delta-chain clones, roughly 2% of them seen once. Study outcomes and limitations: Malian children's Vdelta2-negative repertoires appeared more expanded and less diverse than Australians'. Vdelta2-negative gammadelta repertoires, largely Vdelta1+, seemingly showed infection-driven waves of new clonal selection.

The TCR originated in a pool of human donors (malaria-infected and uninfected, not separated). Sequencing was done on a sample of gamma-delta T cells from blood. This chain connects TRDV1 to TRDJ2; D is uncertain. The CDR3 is CALGELGRRAQLFF. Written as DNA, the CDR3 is TGTGCTCTTGGGGAACTAGGTAGGAGAGCACAACTCTTCTTT.